This record looks at one T cell receptor (beta chain) sequence and its context. Its antigen remains unknown. With 6 bases clipped from V and 7 bases from J, the junction kept 7 bases outside the gene matches. The CDR3 has 14 residues. Germline V gene data show CDR1 as SGHRS and CDR2 as YFSETQ. This record belongs to a study of monozygotic twins with cystic fibrosis. Whole-study context: With about 15 PCR cycles, barcoded libraries came from around 2.9 micrograms of fragmented DNA. Overall study results and limits: In 13 of 16 pairs, V gene usage was closest to the co-twin's. The repertoire was suggested to be naive-dominated, clonality median approximately 0.0098.

Here immunoSEQ multiplex PCR was the method, and the copy in TCRdb shows in-frame clones only, minus some. The profile shows around 9,800 clones, around 93% of them singletons. J is TRBJ1-6 and V is TRBV5-1; 7 positions agree with TRBD1. Source material: blood. The clonotype was recovered from a boy aged 2 to 9 with cystic fibrosis. CDR3 residues: CASTPTGTNSPLHF. In DNA form, the CDR3 reads TGCGCCAGCACCCCGACAGGGACCAATTCACCCCTCCACTTT.